A selection of T cell receptor beta chains follows, all from one sample in a study of blood T cell repertoires in COVID-19. This table comes from immunoSEQ multiplex PCR, and its TCRdb copy is limited to in-frame clones, with some not included. This table has about 150,000 clones, approximately 80% appearing once. The sequenced sample was peripheral blood. The receptor set was obtained from a woman aged 60 to 75 with acute or convalescent COVID-19. The CDR3 runs from the conserved cysteine through the conserved F or W. The D gene is left open where the match is weak. Rows give clone size only sometimes, using once, few, many, or a class for an expanded clone.

>TRBJ1-5|TRBD1|TRBV24-1|.
TGTGCCACCAGTGACACCGGGACAGGCAATTCGGCCCAGCATTTT
CATSDTGTGNSAQHF
>TRBJ1-2|.|TRBV6-5|few
TGTGCCAGCCAGGAAGGAGGTGACTATGGCTACACCTTC
CASQEGGDYGYTF
>TRBJ1-5|.|TRBV19|.
TGTGCCAGTAGCTCCTACAGGGCTAGCAATCAGCCCCAGCATTTT
CASSSYRASNQPQHF
>TRBJ2-1|TRBD2|TRBV11-2|.
TGTGCCAGCAGCCCCAGACTAGCGGGGACACACAATGAGCAGTTCTTC
CASSPRLAGTHNEQFF
>TRBJ1-1|.|TRBV27|.
TGTGCCAGCACAGGGGAGAACACTGAAGCTTTCTTT
CASTGENTEAFF
>TRBJ1-1|.|TRBV5-1|.
TGCGCCAGCAGCCGCCGGGAGGATACTGAAGCTTTCTTT
CASSRREDTEAFF
>TRBJ1-2|TRBD1|TRBV19|few
TGTGCCAGTAGTATATCGTTAGGAAGTGAAGGGACAGGGGTGGGTGCCGTCTATGGCTACACCTTC
CASSISLGSEGTGVGAVYGYTF
>TRBJ1-4|.|TRBV7-9|.
TGTGCCAGCAGCTTCGACAGTATTAATGAAAAACTGTTTTTT
CASSFDSINEKLFF
>TRBJ2-2|.|TRBV11-3|.
TGTGCCAGCAGCTTGGGAGGGGGTGCGACCGGGGAGCTGTTTTTT
CASSLGGGATGELFF
>TRBJ1-2|.|TRBV5-1|.
TGCGCCAGCAGCTTGGCTCAGGGGTCCCTCTATGGCTACACCTTC
CASSLAQGSLYGYTF
>TRBJ2-5|.|TRBV11-2|.
TGTGCCAGCAGCTTCTCTAGCGCGGGGGAGACCCAGTACTTC
CASSFSSAGETQYF
>TRBJ2-3|TRBD2|TRBV24-1|.
TGTGCCACCAGTGATTGGACTAGTGGGGGCACAGATACGCAGTATTTT
CATSDWTSGGTDTQYF
>TRBJ2-4|.|TRBV5-4|.
TGTGCCAGCAGCTTGGACCCCCCGGGAGCCAAAAACATTCAGTACTTC
CASSLDPPGAKNIQYF
>TRBJ1-5|.|TRBV30|once
TGTGCCTCTACCCTTAGCAATCAGCCCCAGCATTTT
CASTLSNQPQHF